This entry is about one TCR beta chain. Its antigen is not identified. It is likely a read error, because the conserved phenylalanine at the end of the CDR3 is missing. The PCR had 60 Vbeta and 13 Jbeta primers. Repertoires were generated with immunoSEQ multiplex PCR, while TCRdb's copy carries only in-frame clones and drops some. The data contain roughly 130,000 clones, more than 70% of them singletons. The length of the CDR3 is 14 residues. V was pared by 6 bases and J by 7 bases, with 13 bases between. Germline CDR1 KGHSH, CDR2 LQKENI. This entry comes from a study of cytomegalovirus exposure and HLA in healthy donors. Across the study: For the roughly 400 genotyped donors, more than 65% fell within the Caucasian-associated ancestry cluster.

Overall study findings and caveats: Specific recognition of CMV antigens was confirmed in vitro for three chains (all CMV-associated).

Sequencing was performed on PBMCs. The chain combines TRBV18 with TRBJ1-6; D remains ambiguous. The source is a human donor in good health. CDR3 residues: CASSTESLNSPLHL. Written as DNA, the CDR3 is TGTGCCAGCTCCACCGAATCCCTAAATTCACCCCTCCACCTT.